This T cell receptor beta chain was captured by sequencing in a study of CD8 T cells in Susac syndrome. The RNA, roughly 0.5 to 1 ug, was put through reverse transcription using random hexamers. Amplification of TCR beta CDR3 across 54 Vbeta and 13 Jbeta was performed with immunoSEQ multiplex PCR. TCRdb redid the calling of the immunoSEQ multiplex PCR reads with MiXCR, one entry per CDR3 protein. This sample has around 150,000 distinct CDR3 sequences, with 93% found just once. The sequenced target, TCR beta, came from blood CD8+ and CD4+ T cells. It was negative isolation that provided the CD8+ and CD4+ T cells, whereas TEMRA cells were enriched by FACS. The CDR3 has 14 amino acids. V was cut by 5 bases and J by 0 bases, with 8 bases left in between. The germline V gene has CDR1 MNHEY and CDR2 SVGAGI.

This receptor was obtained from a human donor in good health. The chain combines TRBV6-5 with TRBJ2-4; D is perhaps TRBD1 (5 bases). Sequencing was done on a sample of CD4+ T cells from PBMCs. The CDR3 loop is CASSLRVAKNIQYF. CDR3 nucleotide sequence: TGTGCCAGCAGTCTCAGGGTAGCCAAAAACATTCAGTACTTC.